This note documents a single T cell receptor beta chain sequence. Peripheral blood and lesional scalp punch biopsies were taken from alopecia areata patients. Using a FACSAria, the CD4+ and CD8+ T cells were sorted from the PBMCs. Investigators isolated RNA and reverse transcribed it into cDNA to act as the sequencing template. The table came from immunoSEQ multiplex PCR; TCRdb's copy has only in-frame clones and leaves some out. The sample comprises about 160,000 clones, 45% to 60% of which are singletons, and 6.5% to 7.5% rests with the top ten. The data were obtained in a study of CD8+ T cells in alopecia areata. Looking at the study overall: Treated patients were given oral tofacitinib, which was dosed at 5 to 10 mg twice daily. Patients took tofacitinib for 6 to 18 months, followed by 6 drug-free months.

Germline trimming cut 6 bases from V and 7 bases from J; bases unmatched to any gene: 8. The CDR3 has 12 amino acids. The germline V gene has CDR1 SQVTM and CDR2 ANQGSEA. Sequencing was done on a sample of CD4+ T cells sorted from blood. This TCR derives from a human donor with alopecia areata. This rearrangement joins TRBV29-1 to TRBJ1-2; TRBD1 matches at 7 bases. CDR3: CSVDRARAGYTF. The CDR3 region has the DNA TGCAGCGTCGACAGGGCTAGAGCTGGCTACACCTTC.